This TCR beta chain was sequenced for a study of response to subunit inactivated influenza vaccine. General study points: Every seasonal influenza vaccination brings in few new T cells, the authors suggested.

MiXCR, run by TCRdb on the RT-PCR reads, gives a single entry per CDR3 protein. The sample has under 850,000 distinct CDR3 sequences, about a fifth seen once. As regards this clonotype: Its antigen is unknown.

Trimming removed 5 bases from V and 5 bases from J, with 21 bases in between. Per the germline V gene, CDR1 is MNHNS and CDR2 is SASEGT. The CDR3 spans 16 residues. This TCR derives from a man aged 45-60 years who received an inactivated influenza vaccine. The sample consisted of PBMCs from blood, taken 5 days after vaccination. V is TRBV6-1 and J is TRBJ2-5; perhaps TRBD2 as D (8 bases). CDR3 bases: TGTGCCAGCAGTCCTTTTAGCGGGACAGCCGGGGAGACCCAGTACTTC. Protein sequence: CASSPFSGTAGETQYF.